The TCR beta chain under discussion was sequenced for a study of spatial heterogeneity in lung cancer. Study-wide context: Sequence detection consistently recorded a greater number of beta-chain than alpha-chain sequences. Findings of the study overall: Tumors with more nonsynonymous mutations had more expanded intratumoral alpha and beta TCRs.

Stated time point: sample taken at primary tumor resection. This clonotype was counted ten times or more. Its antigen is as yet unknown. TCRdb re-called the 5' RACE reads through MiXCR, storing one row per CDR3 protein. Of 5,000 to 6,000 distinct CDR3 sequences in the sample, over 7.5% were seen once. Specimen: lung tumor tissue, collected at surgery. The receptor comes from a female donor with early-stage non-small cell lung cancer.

CDR3 bases: TGTGCCAGCAGCTTAGTTCAGGGAGGCCAGCCCCAGCATTTT. The encoded protein is CASSLVQGGQPQHF. The chain carries TRBV7-2 and TRBJ1-5; TRBD1 is a possible D gene (5 bases). Between the trimmed V and J ends, which lost 1 base and 7 bases, there was a span of 11 bases. CDR3 length: 14 residues. Germline assignment: CDR1 SGHTA and CDR2 FQGNSA.